The 25 T cell receptor beta chains given below trace back to one sample, sequenced in a study of T cell responses to AZD1222 COVID-19 vaccine. The protocol was immunoSEQ multiplex PCR, while the TCRdb copy is restricted to in-frame clones and leaves out a portion. Of approximately 150,000 clones listed, roughly 90% are singletons. Sequenced material: peripheral blood, taken on day 0 of AZD1222 vaccination. The source is an adult in good health.

This sequence joins TRBV27 and TRBJ2-5, with D perhaps assigned TRBD1 or TRBD2 (5 bases each). Trimming took off 2 bases at V and 6 bases at J, with 13 bases between the two ends. Germline V gives CDR1 MNHEY, CDR2 SMNVEV (reference sequence). The CDR3 loop spans 14 amino acids. The CDR3 region has the DNA TGTGCCAGCAGTTTAGAGGGGTTTAGAAAGACCCAGTACTTC. Translation: CASSLEGFRKTQYF.

This clone was seen more than once but under ten times. The chain combines TRBV11-3 with TRBJ2-1, with TRBD1 matching 10 bases. Germline lookup yields CDR1 SGHNT and CDR2 YENEEA. With 5 bases clipped from V and 4 bases from J, the junction kept 2 bases outside the gene matches. The CDR3 loop spans 14 amino acids. CDR3 loop: CASSVGQGYNEQFF. Here the CDR3 DNA reads TGTGCCAGCAGCGTGGGACAGGGGTACAATGAGCAGTTCTTC. Full variable domain (outside the CDR3, taken from reference TRBV11-3 and TRBJ2-1): EAGVVQSPRYKIIEKKQPVAFWCNPISGHNTLYWYLQNLGQGPELLIRYENEEAVDDSQLPKDRFSAERLKGVDSTLKIQPAELGDSAVYLCASSVGQGYNEQFFGPGTRLTVL.

J is TRBJ2-6 and V is TRBV6-6; 9 positions match TRBD1. CDR3 length: 19 amino acids. CDR1 is MNHNY, CDR2 SVGAGI, per germline (reference sequence). Losses at the gene ends were 5 bases for V and 0 bases for J; bases not matched to a gene: 11. The CDR3 loop is CASSRSGTGSTSGANVLTF. In DNA, the CDR3 is TGTGCCAGCAGTCGATCCGGGACAGGGTCAACCTCTGGGGCCAACGTCCTGACTTTC.

This clone appeared once. The chain couples TRBV5-4 to TRBJ1-2; 8 positions agree with TRBD1. With 1 base clipped from V and 3 bases from J, the junction kept 8 bases outside the gene matches. The CDR3 totals 16 residues. The germline CDR1 and CDR2 sequences are SGHNT and YYREEE (reference sequence). Here the CDR3 reads CASSLTQGAIYYGYTF. CDR3 coding DNA: TGTGCCAGCAGCTTGACTCAGGGGGCAATTTACTATGGCTACACCTTC.

V is TRBV5-1 and J is TRBJ2-1, with 7 bases fitting TRBD1. J was trimmed by 9 bases and V by 3 bases; bases with no gene match: 15. This CDR3 contains 16 residues. CDR1 is SGHRS, CDR2 YFSETQ, per germline. This chain's CDR3 is CASSWTGQRNRGEQFF. The CDR3 nucleotides are TGCGCCAGCAGCTGGACAGGCCAGAGGAACAGGGGTGAGCAGTTCTTC.

This rearrangement joins TRBV5-6 to TRBJ1-3, with a weak D call TRBD1 (5 bases). V was pared by 4 bases and J by 3 bases, with 11 bases between. The CDR3 has 14 amino acids. Germline V gene sequence: CDR1 SGHDT, CDR2 YYEEEE. In nucleotides, the CDR3 is TGTGCCAGCAGCGAAGGGGAGGTTGGAAACACCATATATTTT. Translating gives CASSEGEVGNTIYF. Full variable domain (outside the CDR3, taken from reference TRBV5-6 and TRBJ1-3): DAGVTQSPTHLIKTRGQQVTLRCSPKSGHDTVSWYQQALGQGPQFIFQYYEEEERQRGNFPDRFSGHQFPNYSSELNVNALLLGDSALYLCASSEGEVGNTIYFGEGSWLTVV.

This clone was seen a single time. The gene calls are TRBV7-9 and TRBJ2-2; D may be TRBD1 (5 bases). The germline CDR1 and CDR2 sequences are SEHNR and FQNEAQ (reference sequence). The V and J ends lost 4 bases and 6 bases respectively, with 15 bases between them. This CDR3 comprises 15 residues. Written as DNA, the CDR3 is TGTGCCAGCAGCTCCAGGGTAGGCTCTTCCGGGGAGCTGTTTTTT. It is translated as CASSSRVGSSGELFF.

The V gene is TRBV5-1, the J gene TRBJ2-3, with TRBD2 matching 11 bases. This CDR3 contains 18 residues. Germline CDR1 reads SGHRS; CDR2 reads YFSETQ. V shed 0 bases, J shed 2 bases, and the junction held 8 bases outside the gene matches. Here the CDR3 reads CASSLGSSGGTHTDTQYF. CDR3 nucleotides: TGCGCCAGCAGCTTGGGGTCTAGCGGGGGGACACACACAGATACGCAGTATTTT.

This chain links TRBV9 with TRBJ2-7; D is unclear. The CDR3 consists of 16 residues. Germline V gives CDR1 SGDLS, CDR2 YYNGEE. The germline V and J ends were trimmed by 4 bases and 0 bases, with 17 bases remaining between them. The CDR3 is CASSTPFGQSSYEQYF. CDR3 in DNA: TGTGCCAGCAGCACCCCGTTCGGGCAGAGCTCCTACGAGCAGTACTTC.

V usage is TRBV18 and J usage is TRBJ1-5; D unclear. Germline loops: CDR1 KGHSH, CDR2 LQKENI. With 4 bases removed from V and 0 bases from J, the gap between germline ends came to 10 bases. CDR3 length: 15 residues. CDR3: CASSRDVGSNQPQHF. The CDR3 nucleotides are TGTGCCAGCTCACGAGACGTGGGTAGCAATCAGCCCCAGCATTTT.

CDR3 protein: CASSLGVQETQYF. The CDR3 DNA sequence: TGTGCCAGCAGCTTAGGGGTTCAAGAGACCCAGTACTTC. The chain recombines TRBV11-3 with TRBJ2-5; D remains ambiguous. This CDR3 has 13 residues. Germline CDR1 and CDR2: SGHNT and YENEEA. V was trimmed by 1 base and J by 2 bases, leaving 5 bases between them.

The V and J genes are TRBV19 and TRBJ2-3; 7 bases map to TRBD1. The CDR3 is 16 residues long. V shed 9 bases and J 2 bases; nucleotides not matched to a gene: 14. Germline V gene data show CDR1 as LNHDA and CDR2 as SQIVND (reference sequence). The CDR3: CASTDRAPPSTDTQYF. CDR3 nucleotides: TGTGCCAGCACAGACAGGGCCCCTCCTTCCACAGATACGCAGTATTTT.

J is TRBJ2-4 and V is TRBV2; TRBD1 matches 7 bases. Germline V gives CDR1 SNHLY, CDR2 FYNNEI. V lost 6 bases to trimming and J lost 4 bases; unmatched junction nucleotides: 15. The CDR3 has 17 amino acids. CDR3 coding DNA: TGTGCCAGCAGCCTCGAACCACTCCAGGGACAGAAAAACATTCAGTACTTC. It yields the protein CASSLEPLQGQKNIQYF.

The gene calls are TRBV2 and TRBJ1-1; D uncertain. Germline assignment: CDR1 SNHLY and CDR2 FYNNEI. This CDR3 contains 12 residues. The ends were cut back, 9 bases at V and 0 bases at J, with 8 bases in the middle. CDR3 sequence (DNA): TGTGCCAGGAGTAAAATGAACACTGAAGCTTTCTTT. Its translation: CARSKMNTEAFF.

The genes are TRBV9 and TRBJ1-4; tentative D call: TRBD1 (5 bases). This CDR3 spans 14 amino acids. The germline CDR1 and CDR2 sequences are SGDLS and YYNGEE. The germline V and J ends were trimmed by 3 bases and 6 bases, with 12 bases remaining between them. The CDR3 DNA is TGTGCCAGCAGCGCTCGCCCGGGGGATGAAAAACTGTTTTTT. Protein: CASSARPGDEKLFF.

This rearrangement joins TRBV5-1 to TRBJ2-7; TRBD1 matches 7 bases. The CDR3 is 15 amino acids. V gave up 3 bases and J gave up 2 bases; unmatched junction bases: 8. Germline CDR1 and CDR2: SGHRS and YFSETQ. CDR3 region: CASSSQGQDPYEQYF. The CDR3, as DNA: TGCGCCAGCAGCTCTCAAGGACAGGACCCCTACGAGCAGTACTTC.

The rearrangement uses TRBV19 and TRBJ2-1; D tentatively reads TRBD1 or TRBD2 (5 bases each). The CDR3 has 13 amino acids. The germline V gene has CDR1 LNHDA and CDR2 SQIVND (reference sequence). V was trimmed by 3 bases and J by 7 bases, leaving 10 bases between them. CDR3: CASSIVGVNEQFF. The CDR3 DNA reads TGTGCCAGTAGTATCGTGGGGGTAAATGAGCAGTTCTTC.

This clone was detected a few times. CDR3 nucleotides: TGTGCCAGCAGCTTAGCCAGGGGCACTGAAGCCTACGAGCAGTACTTC. Protein product: CASSLARGTEAYEQYF. The chain employs TRBV7-9 and TRBJ2-7; D is possibly TRBD1 (6 bases). Trimming pared 0 bases from V and 2 bases from J, leaving 14 bases between. The CDR3 has 16 amino acids. CDR1 is SEHNR, CDR2 FQNEAQ, per germline (reference sequence).

This clone was picked up one time. V and J are TRBV29-1 and TRBJ1-6, with 7 nucleotides matching TRBD1. Trimming took 4 bases from V and 7 from J; bases not matched to a gene: 7. CDR3 length: 14 amino acids. The V gene's germline CDR1 is SQVTM and CDR2 ANQGSEA. Here the CDR3 reads CSVGGGTENSPLHF. CDR3 sequence (DNA): TGCAGCGTTGGGGGAGGGACAGAGAATTCACCCCTCCACTTT.

A few counts support this clone. The chain couples TRBV7-9 to TRBJ2-7; perhaps TRBD2 as D (5 bases). Trimming left V 3 bases short and J 4 bases short, with 10 bases between. The CDR3 is 13 residues long. Germline CDR1 is SEHNR and CDR2 is FQNEAQ (reference sequence). This CDR3 is CASSFFEGYEQYF. In nucleotides, the CDR3 is TGTGCCAGCAGCTTCTTTGAGGGTTACGAGCAGTACTTC.

The chain has TRBV30 and TRBJ2-1, with 8 nucleotides matching TRBD1. CDR1 is GTSNPN, CDR2 SVGIG, per germline (reference sequence). Trimming took 4 bases from V and 3 from J; bases not matched to a gene: 2. CDR3 length equals 13 residues. CDR3 nucleotide sequence: TGTGCCTGGATCGACAGGGGCTACAATGAGCAGTTCTTC. This gives the protein CAWIDRGYNEQFF.

The CDR3 here is CASSKGAGPSYEQYF. The CDR3 nucleotides are TGTGCCAGCAGCAAGGGGGCGGGGCCTTCCTACGAGCAGTACTTC. The chain uses TRBV7-8 and TRBJ2-7; a weak D match, TRBD1 (7 bases). CDR1 is SGHVS and CDR2 is FQNEAQ in the germline V gene. The CDR3 length is 15 residues. Trimming left V 5 bases short and J 1 base short, with 15 bases between.

The CDR3 bases are TGTGCCAGCTCACCAGGGACTAGCGGGGGTGTAAGCACAGATACGCAGTATTTT. This codes for CASSPGTSGGVSTDTQYF. The V call is TRBV18, the J call TRBJ2-3, with 14 bases that match TRBD2. V trimming: 2 bases; J trimming: 0 bases; junction bases outside the gene matches: 4. This CDR3 comprises 18 residues. In germline, CDR1 is KGHSH, CDR2 LQKENI.

CDR3 protein: CASSLSWLAKNIQYF. The DNA of the CDR3 is TGCGCCAGCAGCTTGTCATGGTTAGCCAAAAACATTCAGTACTTC. The chain couples TRBV5-1 to TRBJ2-4, with unresolved D. The CDR3 has 15 amino acids. V was trimmed by 1 base and J by 0 bases, leaving 8 bases between them. Germline lookup yields CDR1 SGHRS and CDR2 YFSETQ.

V and J are TRBV6-6 and TRBJ1-5, with D tentatively TRBD1 (6 bases). The germline gives CDR1 MNHNY, CDR2 SVGAGI (reference sequence). V lost 2 bases and J lost 5, with 10 bases in between. The CDR3 has 14 amino acids. The CDR3 nucleotides are TGTGCCAGCAGTTACAGGGACAAATATCAGCCCCAGCATTTT. As protein: CASSYRDKYQPQHF.